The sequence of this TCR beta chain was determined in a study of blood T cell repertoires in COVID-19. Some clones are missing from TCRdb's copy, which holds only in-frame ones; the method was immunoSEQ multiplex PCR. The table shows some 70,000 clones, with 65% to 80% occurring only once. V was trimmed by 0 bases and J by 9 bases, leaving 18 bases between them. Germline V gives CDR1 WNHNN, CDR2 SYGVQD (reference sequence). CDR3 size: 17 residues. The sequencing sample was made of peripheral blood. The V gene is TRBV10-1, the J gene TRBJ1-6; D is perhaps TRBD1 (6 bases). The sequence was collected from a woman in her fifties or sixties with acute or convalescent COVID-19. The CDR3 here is CASSESGVPGESSPLHF. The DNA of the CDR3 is TGCGCCAGCAGTGAGTCGGGGGTTCCAGGGGAAAGTTCACCCCTCCACTTT.